Following are 10 T cell receptor beta chains from one sample sequenced in a study of T cells after yellow fever vaccination. One entry per CDR3 protein, called by TCRdb with MiXCR from the 5' RACE reads. In the table there are about 230,000 distinct CDR3 sequences, approximately 6.7% of which are singletons. The sequencing used CD4+ T cells sorted from PBMCs, collected on the day of the yellow fever booster vaccination. These receptors were collected from a man younger than 40 who received the YFV17D yellow fever vaccine.

This clonotype has a handful of counts. The DNA for the CDR3 is TGCGCCAGCAGCTTGGGAGGGTTAAGTACCCAAGAGACCCAGTACTTC. Translated, it gives CASSLGGLSTQETQYF. The genes are TRBV5-1 and TRBJ2-5; D is perhaps TRBD2 (5 bases). Between the trimmed V and J ends, which lost 0 bases and 1 base, there was a span of 13 bases. The CDR3 has 16 residues. Germline V CDR1 and CDR2: SGHRS, YFSETQ.

This clonotype was picked up many times. Here the CDR3 reads CASSQGGGNGSPLHF. The CDR3 DNA follows: TGTGCCAGCAGCCAAGGGGGGGGCAACGGTTCACCCCTCCACTTT. The chain carries TRBV2 and TRBJ1-6, with D possibly being TRBD1 (6 bases). Germline V gene data show CDR1 as SNHLY and CDR2 as FYNNEI. This CDR3 has 15 residues. Trimming shortened V by 6 bases and J by 9 bases, and 18 bases separated the two germline ends.

This clonotype was found a few times. The genes are TRBV20-1 and TRBJ1-1; D is uncertain. The V end lost 0 bases, the J end lost 4 bases, and 12 bases lay between the germline ends. There are 14 residues in the CDR3. CDR1 and CDR2 (germline): DFQATT, SNEGSKA (reference sequence). CDR3 DNA sequence: TGCAGTGCTAGAGATCCCGGGAAGAGCACTGAAGCTTTCTTT. Protein product: CSARDPGKSTEAFF.

This clonotype showed up just a few times. The chain uses TRBV18 and TRBJ1-2, with 7 nucleotides matching TRBD1. From germline, CDR1 is KGHSH and CDR2 LQKENI. Germline trimming cut 8 bases from V and 4 bases from J; bases unmatched to any gene: 10. This CDR3 is built from 14 residues. DNA for the CDR3: TGTGCCAGCCATTTATCGGGACAGCCCTATGGCTACACCTTC. The encoded protein is CASHLSGQPYGYTF.

This clonotype came up many times. The rearrangement links TRBV7-9 to TRBJ2-6, with D uncertain. The CDR3 has 17 amino acids. The V gene lost 7 bases and the J gene lost 0 bases, with 16 bases spanning the gap. Germline CDR1 reads SEHNR; CDR2 reads FQNEAQ (reference sequence). As DNA, the CDR3 is TGTGCCAGCACCGTACCGATGGGCAACTCTGGGGCCAACGTCCTGACTTTC. It translates to CASTVPMGNSGANVLTF.

In its sample, this clonotype was seen a few times. The rearrangement uses TRBV5-1 and TRBJ2-5; 7 nucleotides match TRBD1. The CDR3 has 15 residues. Trimming removed 4 bases from V and 1 base from J; junction bases left unmatched: 7. Germline CDR1 SGHRS, CDR2 YFSETQ. The CDR3 here is CASSVSGQIQETQYF. CDR3 DNA sequence: TGCGCCAGCAGCGTATCGGGACAGATCCAAGAGACCCAGTACTTC.

This clonotype was seen a handful of times. The chain recombines TRBV5-1 with TRBJ2-1; possibly TRBD2 for D (5 bases). Germline loops: CDR1 SGHRS, CDR2 YFSETQ. The CDR3 length is 16 residues. V was clipped by 4 bases and J by 5 bases, with 19 bases between them. This chain's CDR3 is CASSKSGGLRDNEQFF. In nucleotides, the CDR3 is TGCGCCAGCAGCAAGTCGGGCGGGTTACGGGACAATGAGCAGTTCTTC. Using reference TRBV5-1 and TRBJ2-1 for the parts outside the CDR3, the full variable domain is KAGVTQTPRYLIKTRGQQVTLSCSPISGHRSVSWYQQTPGQGLQFLFEYFSETQRNKGNFPGRFSGRQFSNSRSEMNVSTLELGDSALYLCASSKSGGLRDNEQFFGPGTRLTVL.

This clonotype was recorded at least ten times. V is TRBV9 and J is TRBJ2-2; no definite D call. This CDR3 spans 14 amino acids. Germline CDR1 reads SGDLS; CDR2 reads YYNGEE. V dropped 3 bases and J dropped 5 bases, with 11 bases sitting between them. The CDR3, as DNA: TGTGCCAGCAGCGCCGCGTGGCCTACCGGGGAGCTGTTTTTT. As protein: CASSAAWPTGELFF.

This clonotype was recorded a few times. The chain employs TRBV29-1 and TRBJ2-2, with D perhaps matching TRBD2 (6 bases). The CDR3 extends over 14 amino acids. Trimming cost V 4 bases and J 2 bases, with 11 bases left between them. Germline V gene data show CDR1 as SQVTM and CDR2 as ANQGSEA. In nucleotides, the CDR3 is TGCAGCGTTGGGAGGGCCCCAAACACCGGGGAGCTGTTTTTT. Translation: CSVGRAPNTGELFF.

The chain uses TRBV7-9 and TRBJ1-1; D remains ambiguous. The CDR3 is made up of 16 amino acids. Germline CDR1 SEHNR, CDR2 FQNEAQ (reference sequence). V was shortened by 0 bases and J by 5 bases, with 16 bases between the two germline ends. The CDR3 DNA sequence: TGTGCCAGCAGCTTAGCGCTTATTGGAAGCGGGACTGAAGCTTTCTTT. Encoded protein: CASSLALIGSGTEAFF.